This TCR beta chain was identified during a study of tumor-infiltrating lymphocytes in glioblastoma multiforme. Notes on this clonotype: Its antigen is as yet unknown.

General study results and limits: Unequal TCR RNA per T cell might skew measured clone sizes. Functional subtype sorting of these T cells was not performed.

TCR beta libraries were built from RNA through three nested multiplex PCR rounds using modified ARM-PCR. TCRdb independently ran MiXCR on the multiplex PCR reads; one entry per CDR3 protein. The sample consists of just under 20,000 distinct CDR3 sequences, roughly 64% of them appearing once. Trimming pared 8 bases from V and 5 bases from J, leaving 10 bases between. Germline V gene data show CDR1 as SGHAT and CDR2 as FQDESV (reference sequence). The CDR3 runs 11 residues. The sample comprised peripheral blood. This sequence originates from a male donor with glioblastoma. The V and J genes are TRBV11-1 and TRBJ2-7; unclear D gene. The CDR3 reads CASCRTDEQYF. In DNA form, the CDR3 reads TGTGCCAGCTGCAGGACCGACGAGCAGTACTTC.